This T cell receptor (beta chain) was retrieved from a study of cytomegalovirus exposure and HLA in healthy donors. Turning to the study itself: Some 85 million unique TCRs, all from HLA-typed donors, were included in an early release of the data. Study-level findings and limits: Investigators reported 164 TCR beta chains as tied to cytomegalovirus. Some V segments, TRBV6-2 and TRBV6-3 among them, were indistinguishable and were therefore excluded.

The study ran its PCR with 60 Vbeta and 13 Jbeta primers. Here immunoSEQ multiplex PCR was the method, and the copy in TCRdb shows in-frame clones only, minus some. The sample consists of about 140,000 clones, around 82% of them appearing once. V lost 4 bases to trimming and J lost 7 bases, with 11 bases between them. There are 13 residues in the CDR3. Germline-derived CDR1 and CDR2 are SGHRS and YFSETQ. In regard to this clone: Its specificity is not known.

This chain uses TRBV5-1 with TRBJ1-4, with a tentative D call TRBD1 (6 bases). The receptor was isolated from a middle-aged man in good health and CMV-seronegative. The material sequenced was PBMCs. The CDR3 sequence is CASSLAGVEKLFF. The CDR3 DNA follows: TGCGCCAGCAGCCTGGCAGGGGTTGAAAAACTGTTTTTT.